Presented here are 16 T cell receptor beta chains from one specimen sequenced in a study of T cell responses to AZD1222 COVID-19 vaccine. Repertoires were generated with immunoSEQ multiplex PCR, while TCRdb's copy carries only in-frame clones and drops some. The data show tens of thousands of clones, with roughly 88% seen just once and about 19% held by the top ten. The sample consisted of peripheral blood, taken on day 0 of AZD1222 vaccination. The receptors here all came from an adult in good health.

The chain combines TRBV7-2 with TRBJ1-2; D is perhaps TRBD1 (5 bases). This CDR3 spans 14 amino acids. Germline V lookup: CDR1 SGHTA, CDR2 FQGNSA. V was pared by 4 bases and J by 5 bases, with 14 bases between. CDR3 region: CASSSGSGKYGYTF. The CDR3 region has the DNA TGTGCCAGCAGCTCAGGGAGCGGAAAATATGGCTACACCTTC.

This clone was seen just once. The chain couples TRBV2 to TRBJ2-5; weak D call: TRBD1 (6 bases). V dropped 2 bases and J dropped 5 bases, with 12 bases sitting between them. Germline values: CDR1 SNHLY, CDR2 FYNNEI. This CDR3 is 14 amino acids long. CDR3 residues: CASSELGGRETQYF. CDR3 in DNA: TGTGCCAGCAGTGAATTAGGGGGTAGGGAGACCCAGTACTTC.

The rearrangement joins TRBV11-3 to TRBJ2-1; either TRBD1 or TRBD2 may supply D (6 bases each). The CDR3 has 14 residues. Germline V gene lookup returns CDR1 SGHNT and CDR2 YENEEA. With 7 bases removed from V and 8 bases from J, the gap between germline ends came to 18 bases. DNA of the CDR3: TGTGCCAGCAAGGGGGGCAATGGTGGCGATGAGCAGTTCTTC. This translates into CASKGGNGGDEQFF.

This clone was counted a few times. The J gene is TRBJ1-3, the V gene TRBV20-1; the D is unclear. CDR1 DFQATT and CDR2 SNEGSKA come from the germline V gene (reference sequence). The CDR3 covers 15 residues. V lost 3 bases to trimming and J lost 0 bases, with 12 bases between them. CDR3 sequence reads: CSASATGSSGNTIYF. The DNA for the CDR3 is TGCAGTGCTAGTGCCACTGGGAGCTCTGGAAACACCATATATTTT.

The chain employs TRBV7-2 and TRBJ1-5; D not resolved. The CDR3 totals 14 residues. Germline loops: CDR1 SGHTA, CDR2 FQGNSA. V was shortened by 3 bases and J by 5 bases, with 11 bases between the two germline ends. The CDR3 protein is CASSFGEAHQPQHF. The DNA for the CDR3 is TGTGCCAGCAGCTTCGGAGAGGCCCATCAGCCCCAGCATTTT.

The chain joins TRBV7-6 to TRBJ1-5, with 8 bases lining up with TRBD1. J gave up 6 bases and V 5 bases, and 6 bases lay outside the gene matches. This CDR3 is 14 amino acids long. The germline gives CDR1 SGHVS, CDR2 FNYEAQ. CDR3 sequence reads: CASSPDRGGQPQHF. CDR3 coding DNA: TGTGCCAGCAGCCCCGACAGGGGCGGTCAGCCCCAGCATTTT.

The V gene is TRBV11-2, the J gene TRBJ2-1, with D possibly TRBD2 on 6 matching bases. Germline CDR1 reads SGHAT; CDR2 reads FQNNGV. The CDR3 has 16 residues. Trimming took 3 bases from V and 8 from J, leaving 20 bases between them. CDR3 sequence: CASSLGSGGARYEQFF. The CDR3 nucleotides read TGTGCCAGCAGCTTGGGTAGCGGTGGGGCGCGGTATGAGCAGTTCTTC.

The CDR3 nucleotides are TGTGCCATCAGTGTTGAGGGGGGTCAGCCCCAGCATTTT. Translated, it gives CAISVEGGQPQHF. The chain employs TRBV10-3 and TRBJ1-5, with D tentatively TRBD1 (6 bases). CDR1 is ENHRY, CDR2 SYGVKD, per germline. The V and J ends lost 4 bases and 6 bases respectively, with 10 bases between them. This CDR3 is built from 13 residues.

The genes are TRBV5-1 and TRBJ2-2, with TRBD1 identical over 7 bases. This CDR3 is built from 15 residues. Germline trimming cut 4 bases from V and 3 bases from J; bases unmatched to any gene: 6. CDR1 and CDR2 from the germline V gene are SGHRS and YFSETQ. The chain's CDR3 is CASSQTGQYTGELFF. In DNA form, the CDR3 reads TGCGCCAGCAGCCAAACGGGACAGTACACCGGGGAGCTGTTTTTT.

This clone was counted between two and nine times. J is TRBJ1-2 and V is TRBV9, with TRBD1 as a possible D gene (6 bases). This CDR3 is built from 14 residues. Germline V lookup: CDR1 SGDLS, CDR2 YYNGEE. V dropped 4 bases and J dropped 4 bases, with 14 bases sitting between them. In nucleotides, the CDR3 is TGTGCCAGCAGCCCTCAAGGGGGAAGCTATGGCTACACCTTC. Protein product: CASSPQGGSYGYTF.

The chain has TRBV5-4 and TRBJ1-5; D is undetermined. V was shortened by 0 bases and J by 0 bases, with 19 bases between the two germline ends. Germline-derived CDR1 and CDR2 are SGHNT and YYREEE (reference sequence). This CDR3 has 19 residues. CDR3 coding DNA: TGTGCCAGCAGCTTGGCCCGAACGACTGACGGCTATAGCAATCAGCCCCAGCATTTT. It is translated as CASSLARTTDGYSNQPQHF.

The chain uses TRBV2 and TRBJ2-7; D remains ambiguous. The germline V gene encodes CDR1 SNHLY and CDR2 FYNNEI. Trimming removed 5 bases at V and 6 bases at J, with 11 bases between. The CDR3 covers 12 residues. The CDR3 reads CASSPLAGEQYF. The DNA of the CDR3 is TGTGCCAGCAGTCCCCTTGCAGGCGAGCAGTACTTC. The variable domain in full, completed from reference TRBV2 and TRBJ2-7, reads EPEVTQTPSHQVTQMGQEVILRCVPISNHLYFYWYRQILGQKVEFLVSFYNNEISEKSEIFDDQFSVERPDGSNFTLKIRSTKLEDSAMYFCASSPLAGEQYFGPGTRLTVT.

This chain uses TRBV28 with TRBJ1-6, with 8 bases identical to TRBD1. Germline-derived CDR1 and CDR2 are MDHEN and SYDVKM. Trimming at V came to 3 bases and at J to 7 bases, leaving 5 bases not matched to a gene. This CDR3 is built from 15 residues. Written as DNA, the CDR3 is TGTGCCAGCAGTTTCGGGTACAGGGGGAATTCACCCCTCCACTTT. It yields the protein CASSFGYRGNSPLHF.

This clone was recorded once. The chain joins TRBV6-5 to TRBJ2-5; D is uncertain. V was shortened by 6 bases and J by 5 bases, with 4 bases between the two germline ends. The germline V gene has CDR1 MNHEY and CDR2 SVGAGI. The CDR3 contains 10 residues. The CDR3 loop is CASREETQYF. The CDR3 DNA is TGTGCCAGCAGGGAGGAGACCCAGTACTTC.

V is TRBV25-1 and J is TRBJ2-3, with 7 bases identical to TRBD1. There are 14 residues in the CDR3. The V segment lost 3 bases and the J segment 4 bases; nucleotides outside the gene matches: 4. Germline values: CDR1 MGHDK, CDR2 SYGVNS. CDR3 DNA: TGTGCCAGCAGTGACCGTGGGACAGCAGATACGCAGTATTTT. As protein: CASSDRGTADTQYF.

As for this clone: The same CDR3 is also encoded by other DNA sequences in this sample. The gene calls are TRBV5-1 and TRBJ2-1, with a tentative D call TRBD2 (6 bases). Germline V gene data show CDR1 as SGHRS and CDR2 as YFSETQ. The CDR3 is made up of 15 amino acids. Trimming removed 0 bases at V and 4 bases at J, with 11 bases between. Written as DNA, the CDR3 is TGCGCCAGCAGCTTGGTCTTAGCGGAGTACAATGAGCAGTTCTTC. Amino acids: CASSLVLAEYNEQFF. The variable domain in full, completed from reference TRBV5-1 and TRBJ2-1, reads KAGVTQTPRYLIKTRGQQVTLSCSPISGHRSVSWYQQTPGQGLQFLFEYFSETQRNKGNFPGRFSGRQFSNSRSEMNVSTLELGDSALYLCASSLVLAEYNEQFFGPGTRLTVL.